This record covers a single T cell receptor beta chain. Its antigen is currently unknown. Libraries were prepared by immunoSEQ multiplex PCR; TCRdb keeps only in-frame clonotypes and omits some of them. The sample yields some 160,000 clones, about nine tenths seen once. This sample was taken from a study of cytomegalovirus exposure and HLA in healthy donors. Study-wide points: The tendency of first-cohort TCR clusters to co-occur in the 120 or so validation repertoires emerged from a later analysis. Overall, roughly 150 TCR beta chains were annotated as cytomegalovirus-associated. CMV antigen specificity was confirmed in vitro for three CMV-associated chains.

CDR1 MNHNS and CDR2 SASEGT come from the germline V gene. CDR3 length: 14 residues. V shed 4 bases and J shed 2 bases, with 11 bases lying between them. Sequenced: PBMCs. The rearrangement uses TRBV6-1 and TRBJ1-2; no reliable D call. This clonotype was sampled from a man aged 18 to 35 in good health and CMV-seronegative. The DNA for the CDR3 is TGTGCCAGCAGTGGAGGCAAGAAGAACTATGGCTACACCTTC. Residues: CASSGGKKNYGYTF.